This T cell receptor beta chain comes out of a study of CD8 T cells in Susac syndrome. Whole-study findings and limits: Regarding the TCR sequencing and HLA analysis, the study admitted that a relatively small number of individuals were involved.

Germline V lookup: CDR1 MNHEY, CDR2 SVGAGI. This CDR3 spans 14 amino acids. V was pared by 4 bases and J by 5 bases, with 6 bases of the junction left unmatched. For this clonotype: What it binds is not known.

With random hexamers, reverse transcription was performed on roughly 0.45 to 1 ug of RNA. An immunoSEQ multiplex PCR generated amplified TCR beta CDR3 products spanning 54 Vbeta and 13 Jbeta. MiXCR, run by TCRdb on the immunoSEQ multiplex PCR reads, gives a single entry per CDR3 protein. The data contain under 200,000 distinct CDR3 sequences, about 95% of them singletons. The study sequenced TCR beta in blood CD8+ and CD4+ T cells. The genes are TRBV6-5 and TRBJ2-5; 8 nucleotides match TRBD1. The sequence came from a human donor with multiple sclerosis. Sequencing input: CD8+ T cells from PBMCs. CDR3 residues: CASSWTSGGETQYF. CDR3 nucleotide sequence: TGTGCCAGCAGTTGGACCTCAGGGGGCGAGACCCAGTACTTC.